The 2 T cell receptor beta chains presented below share a single source sample, sequenced in a study of CD8+ T cells in alopecia areata. cDNA prepared by RNA extraction and subsequent reverse transcription served as the template for sequencing. The data were produced by immunoSEQ multiplex PCR, yet TCRdb's version contains in-frame clones alone and is incomplete. Of 100,000 to 150,000 clones listed, around 49% are singletons. Sequenced here: CD8+ T cells sorted from blood, sampled at week 0. Receptors were obtained from a human donor with alopecia areata.

The rearrangement uses TRBV4-3 and TRBJ2-5; D is uncertain. From germline, CDR1 is LGHNA and CDR2 YSLEER. Between the trimmed V and J ends, which lost 5 bases and 5 bases, there was a span of 6 bases. The CDR3 length is 11 residues. The CDR3 coding sequence is TGCGCCAGCAGCAACCGGGAGACCCAGTACTTC. The encoded protein is CASSNRETQYF.

V and J are TRBV4-1 and TRBJ2-1; D possibly corresponds to TRBD1 (5 bases). Trimming stripped 1 base from V and 2 bases from J, with 6 bases between. Germline assignment: CDR1 MGHRA and CDR2 YSYEKL. The CDR3 totals 14 residues. DNA of the CDR3: TGCGCCAGCAGCCAAGTGGGGCCCTACAATGAGCAGTTCTTC. This translates into CASSQVGPYNEQFF.